The clone carrying this TCR beta chain was seen many times. TCRdb re-called the PCR reads through MiXCR, storing one row per CDR3 protein. The data contain under 25,000 distinct CDR3 sequences, around 50% of them singletons. The germline gives CDR1 SGHAT, CDR2 FQNNGV. The CDR3 consists of 13 residues. Trimming removed 0 bases at V and 6 bases at J, with 7 bases between. Localized lung adenocarcinoma, a non-small cell lung cancer, affected the donors. The sample is drawn from a study of CD4 and CD8 cells across lung adenocarcinoma regions. The genes are TRBV11-2 and TRBJ2-3; perhaps TRBD2 as D (5 bases). The source material was CD8+ T cells from the center of a lung tumor. The sequence was collected from a female donor with lung adenocarcinoma. The CD4 and CD8 labels of this study may be unreliable. In DNA form, the CDR3 reads TGTGCCAGCAGCTTAGAGTGGGAGGATACGCAGTATTTT. This encodes CASSLEWEDTQYF.